Shown below are 7 T cell receptor beta chains from a single sample sequenced in a study of blood T cells in healthy people across ages. The use of a sample-barcoded 5' primer and a J-beta primer mix characterized a second PCR of roughly 6 to 12 cycles. TCRdb redid the calling of the 5' RACE reads with MiXCR, one entry per CDR3 protein. The data hold about 940,000 distinct CDR3 sequences, with roughly 52% observed a single time. The sample consisted of blood. These receptors were collected from a man between 25 and 39 years old in good health.

This chain connects TRBV12-3 or TRBV12-4 to TRBJ2-5; D possibly corresponds to TRBD2 (5 bases). The CDR3 length is 14 residues. V lost 1 base, J lost 5 bases, and 11 bases lay in between. The CDR3 loop reads CASSLGTAEETQYF. In DNA, the CDR3 is TGTGCCAGCAGTTTAGGTACAGCGGAGGAGACCCAGTACTTC.

This clonotype has a handful of counts. The chain uses TRBV7-9 and TRBJ2-7; TRBD2 matches 8 bases. This CDR3 has 14 amino acids. V was clipped by 2 bases and J by 6 bases; unmatched bases: 6. CDR1 is SEHNR and CDR2 is FQNEAQ in the germline V gene (reference sequence). Here the CDR3 reads CASSLTTREGEQYF. CDR3 bases: TGTGCCAGCAGCTTAACGACCCGGGAGGGCGAGCAGTACTTC.

This chain connects TRBV12-3 or TRBV12-4 to TRBJ1-6, with a weak D call TRBD1 (5 bases). With 5 bases removed from V and 7 bases from J, the gap between germline ends came to 18 bases. CDR3 size: 16 residues. CDR3 sequence reads: CASSVYRSSGNSPLHF. The CDR3 DNA is TGTGCCAGCAGTGTCTACAGGAGTTCGGGCAATTCACCCCTCCACTTT.

The V gene is TRBV19, the J gene TRBJ2-1; TRBD1 is a possible D gene (5 bases). V gave up 8 bases and J gave up 6 bases, with 14 bases separating them. The CDR3 runs 13 residues. Per germline, CDR1 LNHDA and CDR2 SQIVND (reference sequence). CDR3 protein: CASAPPRGNEQFF. The DNA for the CDR3 is TGTGCCAGTGCCCCGCCTAGGGGCAATGAGCAGTTCTTC.

About this clonotype itself: A read error may produce the germline difference seen at one junction end. The genes are TRBV10-3 and TRBJ2-3; 9 bases are a match to TRBD1. The CDR3 is 16 residues long. Per germline, CDR1 ENHRY and CDR2 SYGVKD. CDR3 region: CAISESLGQGKDTQYF. CDR3 coding DNA: TGTGCCATCAGCGAGTCCCTGGGACAGGGAAAAGATACGCAGTATTTT.

The chain has TRBV15 and TRBJ1-1; D is unclear. The germline CDR1 and CDR2 sequences are LNHNV and YYDKDF (reference sequence). The CDR3 runs to 14 residues. V was shortened by 4 bases and J by 5 bases, with 14 bases between the two germline ends. The CDR3 is CATSKAEGGTEAFF. The CDR3 DNA reads TGTGCCACCAGCAAGGCCGAGGGAGGGACTGAAGCTTTCTTT.

This chain joins TRBV11-1 and TRBJ2-3, with D hard to call. The CDR3 has 14 residues. The germline gives CDR1 SGHAT, CDR2 FQDESV (reference sequence). Trimming removed 5 bases at V and 0 bases at J, with 9 bases between. The chain's CDR3 is CASSPAPSTDTQYF. For the CDR3, the DNA is TGTGCCAGCAGCCCAGCCCCGAGCACAGATACGCAGTATTTT.